One and the same sample provided the 18 T cell receptor beta chains below, sequenced in a study of blood T cell repertoires in COVID-19. Assay: immunoSEQ multiplex PCR; the TCRdb copy retains only in-frame clones and omits some. The sample lists about 200,000 clones, about 80% occurring once. Sequencing was carried out using peripheral blood. The receptors were sampled from a human donor with acute or convalescent COVID-19. The donor label of this sample is uncertain.

The rearrangement links TRBV18 to TRBJ1-2, with TRBD1 matching 9 bases. The CDR3 extends over 14 amino acids. From germline, CDR1 is KGHSH and CDR2 LQKENI. V gave up 3 bases and J gave up 4 bases; unmatched junction bases: 3. The CDR3 DNA follows: TGTGCCAGCTCACCGGACAGGGGAGGCTATGGCTACACCTTC. The encoded protein is CASSPDRGGYGYTF.

This clone was found once. The J gene is TRBJ2-1, the V gene TRBV10-3; D unresolved. In germline, CDR1 is ENHRY, CDR2 SYGVKD. V lost 3 bases and J lost 7, with 7 bases in between. The CDR3 consists of 12 residues. CDR3 nucleotides: TGTGCCATCAGTGATTTCGGTAATGAGCAGTTCTTC. The encoded protein is CAISDFGNEQFF.

This chain joins TRBV3-1 (or the pseudogene TRBV3-2) and TRBJ2-5; 9 bases are a match to TRBD1. CDR3 length: 16 amino acids. Germline CDR1 and CDR2: LGHDT and YNNKEL (reference sequence). The trim removed 4 bases at V and 4 bases at J, leaving 10 bases unmatched. CDR3 sequence (DNA): TGTGCCAGCAGCCCAGGGACAGGGAGGGCCACAGAGACCCAGTACTTC. Amino acid sequence: CASSPGTGRATETQYF.

V is TRBV7-6 and J is TRBJ2-1, with D maybe TRBD2 (7 bases). V shed 5 bases and J shed 6 bases, with 20 bases lying between them. Germline V CDR1 and CDR2: SGHVS, FNYEAQ. This CDR3 has 16 residues. CDR3 in amino acids: CASSPKYREGGNEQFF. CDR3 DNA: TGTGCCAGCAGCCCAAAATACAGGGAGGGTGGCAATGAGCAGTTCTTC.

The gene calls are TRBV5-8 and TRBJ1-6, with a tentative D call TRBD1 (5 bases). This CDR3 region has 17 residues. Germline V gene lookup returns CDR1 SGHTS and CDR2 YDEGEE. The V end was cut by 2 bases, the J end by 0 bases, with 12 bases between. The DNA for the CDR3 is TGTGCCAGCAGCTTTGACAGAAAGAGCTCCTATAATTCACCCCTCCACTTT. It encodes CASSFDRKSSYNSPLHF.

The chain carries TRBV7-9 and TRBJ1-2, with D perhaps TRBD1 (6 bases). The CDR3 loop spans 15 amino acids. V lost 6 bases, J lost 5 bases, and 19 bases lay in between. CDR1 and CDR2 (germline): SEHNR, FQNEAQ (reference sequence). This chain's CDR3 is CASSSRDKERYGYTF. CDR3 nucleotides: TGTGCCAGCAGTTCCCGGGACAAAGAACGGTATGGCTACACCTTC. The full variable domain, completed using reference TRBV7-9 and TRBJ1-2, is DTGVSQNPRHKITKRGQNVTFRCDPISEHNRLYWYRQTLGQGPEFLTYFQNEAQLEKSRLLSDRFSAERPKGSFSTLEIQRTEQGDSAMYLCASSSRDKERYGYTFGSGTRLTVV.

The V and J genes are TRBV5-1 and TRBJ2-5, with 7 positions matching TRBD2. Germline V gene sequence: CDR1 SGHRS, CDR2 YFSETQ. This CDR3 has 16 amino acids. V dropped 4 bases and J dropped 2; count of bases not matched to a gene: 11. CDR3: CASSNNLAGWQETQYF. For the CDR3, the DNA is TGCGCCAGCAGCAATAACTTAGCGGGTTGGCAAGAGACCCAGTACTTC.

The chain carries TRBV5-1 and TRBJ2-3, with D possibly being TRBD2 (6 bases). The CDR3 contains 14 residues. The V gene lost 6 bases and the J gene lost 4 bases, with 15 bases spanning the gap. CDR1 is SGHRS, CDR2 YFSETQ, per germline. CDR3 DNA: TGCGCCAGCAAGCAGGGAACGGGGGCAGATACGCAGTATTTT. It is translated as CASKQGTGADTQYF. The full variable domain, in which reference TRBV5-1 and TRBJ2-3 provide the parts outside the CDR3, is KAGVTQTPRYLIKTRGQQVTLSCSPISGHRSVSWYQQTPGQGLQFLFEYFSETQRNKGNFPGRFSGRQFSNSRSEMNVSTLELGDSALYLCASKQGTGADTQYFGPGTRLTVL.

This chain connects TRBV5-4 to TRBJ2-1; possibly TRBD2 for D (6 bases). CDR3 size: 13 residues. Trimming stripped 4 bases from V and 9 bases from J, with 14 bases between. Germline V gives CDR1 SGHNT, CDR2 YYREEE (reference sequence). As DNA, the CDR3 is TGTGCCAGCAGCCGTTCTAGCGTTGGTGAGCAGTTCTTC. This gives the protein CASSRSSVGEQFF.

This clone has just a few counts. This chain uses TRBV19 with TRBJ1-4; D gene uncertain. V shed 4 bases and J shed 8 bases, with 14 bases lying between them. Germline V gene sequence: CDR1 LNHDA, CDR2 SQIVND (reference sequence). This CDR3 comprises 14 residues. CDR3 DNA: TGTGCCAGTAGTAGGGCAGATTCTGGAGAAAAACTGTTTTTT. Protein sequence: CASSRADSGEKLFF.

The chain links TRBV7-2 to TRBJ2-7, with D possibly matching TRBD2 (6 bases). The germline V gene has CDR1 SGHTA and CDR2 FQGNSA. Between the trimmed V and J ends, which lost 1 base and 9 bases, there was a span of 13 bases. This CDR3 spans 13 amino acids. CDR3 amino acids: CASSLEGPGGQYF. In nucleotides, the CDR3 is TGTGCCAGCAGCTTAGAAGGGCCCGGGGGGCAGTACTTC.

The V call is TRBV11-3, the J call TRBJ2-1; 10 nucleotides line up with TRBD2. This CDR3 comprises 15 residues. Per germline, CDR1 SGHNT and CDR2 YENEEA. V shed 3 bases, J shed 7 bases, and the junction held 6 bases outside the gene matches. CDR3 bases: TGTGCCAGCAGCTTTGGGGAGCGGGAGGGGAATGAGCAGTTCTTC. It yields the protein CASSFGEREGNEQFF.

The chain is built from TRBV14 and TRBJ2-2; 9 positions match TRBD1. The CDR3 consists of 15 residues. CDR1 is SGHDN, CDR2 FVKESK, per germline. Germline trimming cut 3 bases from V and 4 bases from J; bases unmatched to any gene: 3. In DNA form, the CDR3 reads TGTGCCAGCAGCCAGGGACAGGGAGGCACCGGGGAGCTGTTTTTT. Translating gives CASSQGQGGTGELFF. Looking up the rest from reference TRBV14 and TRBJ2-2 gives the full variable domain: EAGVTQFPSHSVIEKGQTVTLRCDPISGHDNLYWYRRVMGKEIKFLLHFVKESKQDESGMPNNRFLAERTGGTYSTLKVQPAELEDSGVYFCASSQGQGGTGELFFGEGSRLTVL.

This clone was detected only a few times. The chain combines TRBV19 with TRBJ1-4, with 9 nucleotides matching TRBD1. Trimming took 5 bases from V and 4 from J; bases not matched to a gene: 5. Per germline, CDR1 LNHDA and CDR2 SQIVND (reference sequence). The length of the CDR3 is 15 residues. Here the CDR3 DNA reads TGTGCCAGTAGTCCGGGACAGGGCTATAATGAAAAACTGTTTTTT. Translated, it gives CASSPGQGYNEKLFF.

V gene TRBV7-3 combines with J gene TRBJ2-2, with a possible D match to TRBD1 (7 bases). V dropped 5 bases and J dropped 0 bases, with 13 bases sitting between them. CDR3 length: 16 residues. Per germline, CDR1 SGHTA and CDR2 FQGTGA. The chain's CDR3 is CASSLGGTANTGELFF. The CDR3 region has the DNA TGTGCCAGCAGCCTAGGGGGGACAGCGAACACCGGGGAGCTGTTTTTT.

V and J are TRBV5-1 and TRBJ2-1; a weak D match, TRBD1 (7 bases). CDR3 length: 15 residues. Germline V lookup: CDR1 SGHRS, CDR2 YFSETQ. Trimming removed 1 base from V and 5 bases from J, with 13 bases in between. The CDR3 here is CASSLMSGGNNEQFF. As DNA, the CDR3 is TGCGCCAGCAGCTTGATGTCAGGGGGGAACAATGAGCAGTTCTTC. Full variable domain (outside the CDR3, taken from reference TRBV5-1 and TRBJ2-1): KAGVTQTPRYLIKTRGQQVTLSCSPISGHRSVSWYQQTPGQGLQFLFEYFSETQRNKGNFPGRFSGRQFSNSRSEMNVSTLELGDSALYLCASSLMSGGNNEQFFGPGTRLTVL.

The rearrangement links TRBV24-1 to TRBJ2-2; 10 nucleotides agree with TRBD1. Germline CDR1 and CDR2: KGHDR and SFDVKD. V shed 1 base, J shed 2 bases, and the junction held 3 bases outside the gene matches. The CDR3 runs 17 residues. The DNA for the CDR3 is TGTGCCACCAGTGATTTTGCGACAGGGGGCAACACCGGGGAGCTGTTTTTT. Amino acids: CATSDFATGGNTGELFF.

The V and J genes are TRBV27 and TRBJ1-3; weak D call: TRBD1 (5 bases). CDR3 length equals 16 residues. The V and J ends lost 7 bases and 4 bases respectively, with 20 bases between them. CDR1 is MNHEY and CDR2 is SMNVEV in the germline V gene (reference sequence). The CDR3 region has the DNA TGTGCCAGCATCACACCCCGCAGGGAAAGGGGAAACACCATATATTTT. It specifies CASITPRRERGNTIYF.